The sample holds one count of the clone carrying this T cell receptor (beta chain). What it binds is unknown. Germline assignment: CDR1 SEHNR and CDR2 FQNEAQ (reference sequence). With 0 bases clipped from V and 5 bases from J, the junction kept 9 bases outside the gene matches. The CDR3 is made up of 16 amino acids. These data are taken from a study of cytomegalovirus exposure and HLA in healthy donors. About the research overall: Drawn from HLA-typed donors, 83 million or so unique TCRs were held in an early data release. For the 300 to 400 genotyped donors, 65% to 90% fell within the Caucasian-associated ancestry cluster. Points from the study as a whole: Segments of the TCR beta V type were, in most cases, productive about 90% or about 30% of the time in an earlier analysis. Overall, roughly 160 TCR beta chains were annotated as cytomegalovirus-associated.

Primers: 60 Vbeta forward and 13 Jbeta reverse. Assay used: immunoSEQ multiplex PCR; TCRdb lists only in-frame clones, some missing. The sample has 200,000 or so clones; roughly 87% are singletons. The sample comprised PBMCs. The receptor's source is a girl in the first two years of life in good health and CMV-seronegative. The rearrangement links TRBV7-9 to TRBJ1-1; 7 positions agree with TRBD1. CDR3 protein: CASSLAGRGQVTEAFF. The CDR3 nucleotides read TGTGCCAGCAGCTTAGCGGGTAGGGGGCAGGTGACTGAAGCTTTCTTT. Looking up the rest from reference TRBV7-9 and TRBJ1-1 gives the full variable domain: DTGVSQNPRHKITKRGQNVTFRCDPISEHNRLYWYRQTLGQGPEFLTYFQNEAQLEKSRLLSDRFSAERPKGSFSTLEIQRTEQGDSAMYLCASSLAGRGQVTEAFFGQGTRLTVV.